This TCR beta chain appears in the sequencing data of a study of CD8+ T cells in alopecia areata. Worth noting for this clone: Its antigen is still unknown.

Study-level findings and limits: Mice showed clearer TCR sharing than patients did, a gap that was possibly HLA-related.

Germline CDR1 and CDR2: SGHAT and FQNNGV. This CDR3 has 14 amino acids. Unmatched junction bases numbered 5, after V lost 4 bases and J lost 3 bases. Stated treatment: oral pan-JAK inhibitor, 5-10 mg twice daily. Peripheral blood, together with lesional scalp punch biopsies, was collected from alopecia areata patients. The authors extracted RNA and reverse transcribed it into cDNA as the sequencing template. TCRdb keeps only in-frame clones here, not all; method: immunoSEQ multiplex PCR. The sample has 150,000 to 200,000 clones, just under 65% seen once. The receptor was isolated from a human donor with alopecia areata. Material: CD4+ T cells sorted from blood, obtained around week 50, from a patient treated with tofacitinib. The rearrangement joins TRBV11-2 to TRBJ2-7; TRBD1 agrees at 8 bases. The CDR3 is CASSSDRGLYEQYF. The CDR3 nucleotides read TGTGCCAGCAGCTCCGACAGGGGCCTCTACGAGCAGTACTTC.